The present entry profiles one TCR beta chain with its context. The data stem from a study of T cells in women clearing cervical HPV infection. Genomic DNA, averaging around 1,200 ng per sample, yielded TCR beta CDR3 via immunoSEQ. Clones were read by immunoSEQ multiplex PCR, and TCRdb kept only the in-frame ones, dropping some. In all, the sample yields fewer than 50,000 clones. The material sequenced was blood buffy coat. This TCR came from a woman aged 18-70 years with a cervical HPV16 infection that either progressed to CIN3+ or cleared (not recorded which).

The chain's CDR3 is CASSDRSVAFF. The covered CDR3 bases are TGTGCCAGCTCGGACAGGTCGGTT. The chain links TRBV19 to TRBJ1-1; 7 bases are a match to TRBD1. The CDR3 end is not reached by the read, which stops 3 residues before it; the germline J gene fills it in. Germline CDR1 is LNHDA and CDR2 is SQIVND (reference sequence). The CDR3 totals 11 residues. The complete variable domain, with remaining parts taken from reference TRBV19 and TRBJ1-1, reads DGGITQSPKYLFRKEGQNVTLSCEQNLNHDAMYWYRQDPGQGLRLIYYSQIVNDFQKGDIAEGYSVSREKKESFPLTVTSAQKNPTAFYLCASSDRSVAFFGQGTRLTVV.